This TCR beta chain was documented in a study of cytomegalovirus exposure and HLA in healthy donors (dated by TCRdb to 2017 to 2019). Background for the entire study: According to a later analysis, the approximately 120 validation repertoires were produced on the same platform as the roughly 700 repertoires of the first cohort. Besides the first cohort of under 700 subjects, a separate validation cohort made up of over 100 different subjects was used. The aim of the study was to test whether cataloging public T cell receptors could identify signatures of past pathogen exposure. The study combined high-throughput TCR immunosequencing, statistical association of individual TCRs with disease status, and machine learning to predict cytomegalovirus infection status.

Points the paper makes about the study in general: The study gave a list of over 150 TCR beta chains associated with cytomegalovirus. All 120 or so repertoires were used to score co-occurrence in the validation cohort in a later analysis, because that analysis had no HLA typing for the cohort. Across donors, most TCR sequences were observed very rarely, whereas some public TCRs were present in many individuals. It was suggested by the authors that the approach could potentially be generalized to other disease states and immunological phenotypes. The classifier was reported to diagnose cytomegalovirus status with high specificity and sensitivity in both the original and validation cohorts. A later analysis found that TCRs clustered in the first cohort also tended to co-occur in the 120 validation repertoires, with 94% of cluster scores above 0. A few of the identified cytomegalovirus-associated TCR beta chains were confirmed in vitro to be specific for cytomegalovirus antigens.

The library was prepared using the immunoSEQ multiplex PCR assay. The published analysis was carried out like this. To diagnose cytomegalovirus status from the catalog of TCR beta chain sequences, a statistical classification framework was built. Here the immuneACCESS table is served through TCRdb, limited to in-frame sequences with V and J called. Missing clones are a known gap in these copies; in checked studies unresolved V genes cover under half, and the rest lacks a known reason. That table furnishes V, J and clone size, whereas the DNA furnished D and trimming. Present in this sample are roughly 60,000 clones, roughly nine tenths of which were seen just once. The ten largest clones take up about 2% of the sample. Comment on this clone: The antigen it binds to is not known. Base qualities are missing; no much larger clone stands one base away.

V loses 4 bases of germline sequence and J loses 6 bases, and the interval between the two ends is 15 bases. CDR1 and CDR2 were assigned from the germline V gene as SNHLY and FYNNEI. From its cysteine to its phenylalanine, the CDR3 spans 15 amino acids. Only CDR3 DNA is held: 45 bases, read in frame from base 1. Separate from the approximately 670-subject first cohort, the validation cohort of 120 subjects was the group to which the donors belonged. The sequence derives from a woman aged 25 to 39 in good health and CMV-seronegative. Sequenced material: PBMCs. Rearrangement joined TRBV2 to TRBJ2-2, with TRBD2 as a weak D call on 6 bases. The CDR3: CASSVEGPPPGELFF. The sequenced DNA: TGTGCCAGCAGTGTGGAGGGCCCACCCCCCGGGGAGCTGTTTTTT.